The 10 T cell receptor beta chains presented below share a single source sample, sequenced in a study of T-cell memory formation after mild COVID-19 (TCRdb year 2021). Library method: 5' RACE. These reads were obtained on an Illumina NovaSeq 6000. TCRdb's own reprocessing of the public reads used fastp at Q25 and MiXCR and kept productive beta chains. CDR3 protein sequences are deduplicated, and each keeps its most common genes and DNA. This sample is represented by 150,000 to 200,000 distinct CDR3 sequences; around 10% of them were singletons. More than 3.5% of the sample comes from the top ten. The sample was PBMCs or a T cell subset sorted from them (not recorded which). The receptors were gathered from a young man who had mild COVID-19 (a few samples of this study predate the infection). The sample titles of this study are shuffled in the database, so cell type and time point are left out; the donor was told from shared clones.

This clonotype came up many times. The chain recombines TRBV5-1 with TRBJ2-3, with D unclear. The length of the CDR3 is 12 residues. Trimming left V 2 bases short and J 0 bases short, with 1 base between. Germline assignment: CDR1 SGHRS and CDR2 YFSETQ. The CDR3 DNA sequence: TGCGCCAGCAGCTTAAGCACAGATACGCAGTATTTT. As protein: CASSLSTDTQYF. Looking up the rest from reference TRBV5-1 and TRBJ2-3 gives the full variable domain: KAGVTQTPRYLIKTRGQQVTLSCSPISGHRSVSWYQQTPGQGLQFLFEYFSETQRNKGNFPGRFSGRQFSNSRSEMNVSTLELGDSALYLCASSLSTDTQYFGPGTRLTVL.

V is TRBV4-1 and J is TRBJ1-6, with unresolved D. The CDR3 length is 17 residues. From germline, CDR1 is MGHRA and CDR2 YSYEKL. Trimming took off 3 bases at V and 9 bases at J, with 21 bases between the two ends. CDR3 bases: TGCGCCAGCAGCCATTCCAAGGGCGGACGCTCCGGTTCACCCCTCCACTTT. Residues: CASSHSKGGRSGSPLHF.

This clonotype showed up just a few times. The chain is built from TRBV14 and TRBJ2-3; 7 bases map to TRBD2. The CDR3 runs to 17 residues. The junction had 7 bases not matched to a gene; V was cut back by 0 bases and J by 1 base. Germline V gene data show CDR1 as SGHDN and CDR2 as FVKESK. CDR3: CASSQDQAGYRTDTQYF. The DNA of the CDR3 is TGTGCCAGCAGCCAAGATCAAGCGGGATATCGCACAGATACGCAGTATTTT.

This clonotype was seen ten or more times. The chain joins TRBV2 to TRBJ1-1; 7 bases align to TRBD1. The CDR3 contains 16 residues. J lost 12 bases, V lost 6 bases, and 22 bases had no gene match. Germline lookup yields CDR1 SNHLY and CDR2 FYNNEI. The CDR3 nucleotides read TGTGCCAGCAGGAGGGAAGCTGCGCCCCACAGGGGCTTGACTTTCTTT. This encodes CASRREAAPHRGLTFF.

The rearrangement links TRBV6-1 to TRBJ2-5, with TRBD2 identical over 12 bases. Germline trimming cut 4 bases from V and 2 bases from J; bases unmatched to any gene: 2. The CDR3 length is 15 residues. CDR1 and CDR2 from the germline V gene are MNHNS and SASEGT. CDR3 residues: CASSGGLAGQETQYF. Here the CDR3 DNA reads TGTGCCAGCAGTGGAGGACTAGCGGGGCAAGAGACCCAGTACTTC.

The chain carries TRBV6-6 and TRBJ1-2, with D tentatively TRBD1 (6 bases). The germline CDR1 and CDR2 sequences are MNHNY and SVGAGI (reference sequence). There are 16 residues in the CDR3. The ends were cut back, 2 bases at V and 8 bases at J, with 21 bases in the middle. The CDR3 coding sequence is TGTGCCAGCAGTTACGGGGGGGCCGGATATATGAGGGGCTACACCTTC. Residues: CASSYGGAGYMRGYTF.

The chain links TRBV12-3 or TRBV12-4 to TRBJ2-1; TRBD2 matches 14 bases. The length of the CDR3 is 15 residues. J gave up 10 bases and V 1 base, and 3 bases lay outside the gene matches. CDR3 DNA sequence: TGTGCCAGCAGTTTAGGGACTAGCGGGGGGAGGGAGCAGTTCTTC. Protein sequence: CASSLGTSGGREQFF.

V usage is TRBV20-1 and J usage is TRBJ2-1; D perhaps matches TRBD1 (5 bases). The length of the CDR3 is 14 residues. The V gene lost 3 bases and the J gene lost 0 bases, with 9 bases spanning the gap. The germline gives CDR1 DFQATT, CDR2 SNEGSKA (reference sequence). CDR3 sequence (DNA): TGCAGTGCTAGCCCAGGGAACTCCTACAATGAGCAGTTCTTC. This translates into CSASPGNSYNEQFF.

This clonotype was detected many times. CDR3 sequence reads: CASSWTGLFTDTQYF. The CDR3 coding sequence is TGTGCCAGCAGCTGGACAGGGCTTTTTACAGATACGCAGTATTTT. This chain uses TRBV5-5 with TRBJ2-3, with 8 positions matching TRBD1. Germline V gene data show CDR1 as SGHKS and CDR2 as YYEKEE (reference sequence). The CDR3 runs 15 residues. V shed 3 bases, J shed 3 bases, and the junction held 6 bases outside the gene matches.

This clonotype was counted only a few times. This sequence joins TRBV6-4 and TRBJ2-1; the match to TRBD2 covers 10 bases. Germline V gene data show CDR1 as MRHNA and CDR2 as SNTAGT. This CDR3 contains 16 residues. The V segment lost 0 bases and the J segment 5 bases; nucleotides outside the gene matches: 4. The CDR3: CASSDSSSGGNNEQFF. The CDR3 DNA follows: TGTGCCAGCAGTGACTCGTCTAGCGGGGGAAACAATGAGCAGTTCTTC.